This entry is about one T cell receptor (beta chain). What antigen it recognizes has not been identified. Per-base qualities were not stored, and no clone one base away is much larger. The library relied on the immunoSEQ multiplex PCR assay. In TCRdb, the immuneACCESS table is reduced to in-frame sequences with V and J assigned. These tables do not hold every clone; where another copy was compared, an unresolved V gene accounts for under half, and the others remain unexplained. The sample contains more than 75,000 clones, 85% to 95% of them found a single time. The leading ten clones occupy about 0.24% of the sample. Spanning cysteine to phenylalanine, the CDR3 consists of 17 amino acids. CDR3 DNA is the only sequence kept; it has 51 bases, read in frame from the first base. V is shortened by 1 base, J by 6 bases, and the region joining them spans 22 bases. As encoded in the germline V gene, CDR1 is SGHDN while CDR2 is FVKESK.

This sample is drawn from a study of technical replicates of blood from a few donors (dated by TCRdb to the late 2010s). The sequence joins TRBV14 to TRBJ2-7, and possibly TRBD1, on 6 matching bases. The sequencing sample was made of T cells isolated from PBMCs. The TCR sequence derives from a human donor in good health. The DNA reads TGTGCCAGCAGCCAAGTTGATTGGGGGCTAATATCAAGCGAGCAGTACTTC. It specifies CASSQVDWGLISSEQYF.